This TCR beta chain originates from a study of blood T cell repertoires in COVID-19 (dated by TCRdb to about 2020). About the study as a whole: Collaborator samples came from the United States, Italy and Spain and covered acute and convalescent phases of COVID-19. The repertoires were released in a freely available public database intended as a resource for research on the immune response to SARS-CoV-2. Where available, HLA class I and class II types were obtained from metadata supplied by the sample provider rather than from assay-based typing. Nearly every sample came with metadata listing a de-identified subject ID, COVID-19 status, age in years and sex. Samples came from the ongoing ImmuneRACE study (first 160 participants) plus 1,254 subjects from 6 global collaborators. Subjects who had been exposed to COVID-19, were actively infected with it, or had recovered from it provided the deeply sampled blood TCRbeta repertoires that made up the dataset. The material from the prospective study consisted of cDNA or gDNA derived from T cells, B-cell-depleted T cells, or PBMCs. Paper-wide results and their limitations: The quantity of clinical and demographic metadata differed by source and by participant and was supplied without curation.

TCRbeta CDR3 regions were amplified from genomic DNA using the immunoSEQ Assay, a bias-controlled multiplex PCR. On the study's bioinformatics: The number of nucleated cells in each sample was estimated from the amplification of reference gene primers within the assay. To quantify the absolute abundance of each unique TCRbeta CDR3 rearrangement, sequence reads were collapsed and filtered. For each sample, productive Simpson clonality was calculated as the square root of Simpson's diversity index across productive rearrangements. TCRdb took over this immuneACCESS table, retaining in-frame rearrangements with V and J assigned. Such tables are incomplete; in checked studies, under half of the missing clones stem from an unresolved V gene, and the remainder is unexplained. V, J and clone size are those of that table, while D and trimming were read from the DNA. The sample yields about 210,000 clones; about 84% were counted once. The ten largest clones add up to 7.8% of the sample.

The CDR3 contains 13 residues, cysteine and phenylalanine counted. Of the read, only the CDR3 DNA is kept; its 39 bases are in frame from base 1. Taken from the germline V gene (reference sequence), the CDR1 and CDR2 loops are LNHDA and SQIVND. The junction shows trimming of 8 bases on V and 7 bases on J, plus 12 bases between the germline ends. At one collaborating source in Seattle, patients were enrolled during active infection and were followed longitudinally through the course of disease. Each collaborating institution followed its own protocols to collect whole blood in K2EDTA tubes. For TCRbeta analysis, collaborator samples were shipped as frozen whole blood, as isolated PBMCs, or as DNA extracted from either sample type. Worth noting for this clone: Its antigen target is currently unknown. Base qualities are not at hand, and no much larger clone is one base apart.

The receptor comes from a woman older than 75 with COVID-19, enrolled during active disease. Sequencing input: peripheral blood. The rearranged chain carries TRBV19 and TRBJ1-6, with the D gene not clear enough to name. The nucleotides are TGTGCCAGTTCCGAGGGTACGAATTCACCCCTCCACTTT. Its protein product is CASSEGTNSPLHF.